These 11 T cell receptor beta chains share one sample of origin, sequenced in a study of shared clonotypes between healthy human individuals. Terminally differentiated effector memory CD45RA+ cells were excluded from the naive CD8 cells, which were CD45RO-negative and positively selected for CCR7. Libraries were prepared by immunoSEQ multiplex PCR; TCRdb keeps only in-frame clonotypes and omits some of them. The sample yields 2 million or so clones, 85% to 95% seen once. Sequencing was carried out using naive CD8+ T cells sorted from blood. The receptors were sampled from a man between 18 and 35 years old in good health.

The chain combines TRBV30 with TRBJ2-3; D unresolved. Trimming pared 1 base from V and 2 bases from J, leaving 10 bases between. Germline values: CDR1 GTSNPN, CDR2 SVGIG (reference sequence). CDR3 length: 14 amino acids. CDR3 in amino acids: CAWSGARNTDTQYF. The CDR3 DNA is TGTGCCTGGAGTGGCGCCAGAAACACAGATACGCAGTATTTT.

The chain recombines TRBV5-6 with TRBJ2-5, with D unresolved. The CDR3 is 15 residues long. The V end lost 3 bases, the J end lost 4 bases, and 16 bases lay between the germline ends. CDR1 is SGHDT and CDR2 is YYEEEE in the germline V gene. The CDR3 nucleotides are TGTGCCAGCAGCTGGGGTGACGAATGGTCAGAGACCCAGTACTTC. Its translation: CASSWGDEWSETQYF. Variable domain in full (rest from reference TRBV5-6 and TRBJ2-5): DAGVTQSPTHLIKTRGQQVTLRCSPKSGHDTVSWYQQALGQGPQFIFQYYEEEERQRGNFPDRFSGHQFPNYSSELNVNALLLGDSALYLCASSWGDEWSETQYFGPGTRLLVL.

On this clone: Other DNA sequences in this sample translate to the same CDR3. The genes are TRBV27 and TRBJ2-1, with 7 positions matching TRBD2. Trimming cost V 4 bases and J 4 bases; bases outside gene matches: 1. This CDR3 is built from 13 residues. The germline V gene has CDR1 MNHEY and CDR2 SMNVEV (reference sequence). In DNA form, the CDR3 reads TGTGCCAGCAGTTGGGAGGGTTACAATGAGCAGTTCTTC. It yields the protein CASSWEGYNEQFF.

This chain joins TRBV7-2 and TRBJ2-2; D is ambiguous. CDR1 and CDR2 from the germline V gene are SGHTA and FQGNSA. V lost 2 bases, J lost 5 bases, and 3 bases lay in between. The CDR3 is 12 amino acids. In DNA, the CDR3 is TGTGCCAGCAGCTTATTAACCGGGGAGCTGTTTTTT. The encoded protein is CASSLLTGELFF.

The chain recombines TRBV6-5 with TRBJ2-1, with 8 bases matching TRBD2. Losses at the gene ends were 4 bases for V and 5 bases for J; bases not matched to a gene: 10. The germline CDR1 and CDR2 sequences are MNHEY and SVGAGI. The CDR3 length is 16 residues. The CDR3 loop is CASSFLGREDDNEQFF. In DNA, the CDR3 is TGTGCCAGCAGTTTCCTAGGGCGGGAGGATGACAATGAGCAGTTCTTC.

The rearrangement links TRBV5-1 to TRBJ1-1; a weak D match, TRBD1 (5 bases). This CDR3 spans 14 amino acids. Germline CDR1 is SGHRS and CDR2 is YFSETQ. V was trimmed by 4 bases and J by 4 bases, leaving 14 bases between them. The CDR3 reads CASSPGGQGTEAFF. The CDR3 coding sequence is TGCGCCAGCAGCCCGGGCGGGCAGGGCACTGAAGCTTTCTTT.

The chain has TRBV20-1 and TRBJ1-1, with no clear D. CDR1 DFQATT and CDR2 SNEGSKA come from the germline V gene (reference sequence). The CDR3 totals 11 residues. CDR3 residues: CPRLMNTEAFF. CDR3 sequence (DNA): TGCCCAAGACTCATGAACACTGAAGCTTTCTTT.

J is TRBJ2-2 and V is TRBV7-8, with 7 bases that match TRBD1. V lost 5 bases, J lost 5 bases, and 8 bases stayed unmatched. CDR1 is SGHVS, CDR2 FQNEAQ, per germline. This CDR3 spans 15 amino acids. CDR3 sequence reads: CASSARGQYTGELFF. The CDR3 DNA reads TGTGCCAGCAGCGCGAGGGGACAGTATACCGGGGAGCTGTTTTTT. The whole variable domain, filled in from reference TRBV7-8 and TRBJ2-2, reads GAGVSQSPRYKVAKRGQDVALRCDPISGHVSLFWYQQALGQGPEFLTYFQNEAQLDKSGLPSDRFFAERPEGSVSTLKIQRTQQEDSAVYLCASSARGQYTGELFFGEGSRLTVL.

The CDR3 DNA reads TGTGCCAGCAGCTCCCTAGCGGGAGGGGGGGCCTACGAGCAGTACTTC. This encodes CASSSLAGGGAYEQYF. This chain connects TRBV7-6 to TRBJ2-7, with TRBD2 matching over 12 bases. Losses at the gene ends were 4 bases for V and 2 bases for J; bases not matched to a gene: 6. The V gene's germline CDR1 is SGHVS and CDR2 FNYEAQ. The CDR3 has 16 residues.

V and J are TRBV5-1 and TRBJ2-7; 7 bases fit TRBD2. Looked up from germline, CDR1 is SGHRS and CDR2 is YFSETQ. The CDR3 covers 11 residues. V was clipped by 2 bases and J by 9 bases; unmatched bases: 2. The CDR3 region is CASSFREVQYF. CDR3 sequence (DNA): TGCGCCAGCAGCTTTCGGGAGGTGCAGTACTTC.

This chain uses TRBV30 with TRBJ2-7, with 10 nucleotides matching TRBD2. In germline, CDR1 is GTSNPN, CDR2 SVGIG (reference sequence). V lost 3 bases to trimming and J lost 4 bases; unmatched junction nucleotides: 9. The CDR3 loop spans 15 amino acids. The CDR3 spells CAWSSWTSGAYEQYF. For the CDR3, the DNA is TGTGCCTGGAGCTCTTGGACTAGCGGAGCTTACGAGCAGTACTTC.